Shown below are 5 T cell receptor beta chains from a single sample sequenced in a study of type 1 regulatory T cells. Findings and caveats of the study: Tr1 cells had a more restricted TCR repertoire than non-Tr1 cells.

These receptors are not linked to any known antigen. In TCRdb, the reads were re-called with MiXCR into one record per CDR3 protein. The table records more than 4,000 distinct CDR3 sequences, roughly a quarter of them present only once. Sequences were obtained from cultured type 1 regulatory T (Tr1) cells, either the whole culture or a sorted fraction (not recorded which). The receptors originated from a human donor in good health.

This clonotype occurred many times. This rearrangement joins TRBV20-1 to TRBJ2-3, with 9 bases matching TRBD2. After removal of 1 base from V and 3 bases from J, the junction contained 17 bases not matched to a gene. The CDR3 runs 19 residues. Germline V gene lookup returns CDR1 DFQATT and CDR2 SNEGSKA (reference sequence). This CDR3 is CSARAGTFMMAGGTDTQYF. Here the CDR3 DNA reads TGCAGTGCTAGAGCCGGGACTTTTATGATGGCGGGGGGGACAGATACGCAGTATTTT.

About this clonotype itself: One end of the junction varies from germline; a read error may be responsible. This CDR3 reads CVSSPLSPLEAFF. The CDR3 bases are TGTGTCAGCAGCCCTTTAAGCCCGTTAGAAGCTTTCTTT. The rearrangement links TRBV6-5 to TRBJ1-1; D ambiguous. The CDR3 length is 13 residues. CDR1 MNHEY and CDR2 SVGAGI come from the germline V gene.

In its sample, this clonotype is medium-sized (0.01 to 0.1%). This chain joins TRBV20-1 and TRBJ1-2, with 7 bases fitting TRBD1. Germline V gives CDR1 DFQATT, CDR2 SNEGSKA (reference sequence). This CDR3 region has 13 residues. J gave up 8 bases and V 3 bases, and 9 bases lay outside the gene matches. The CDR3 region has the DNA TGCAGTGCTAGTTCCACAGGGGTTGGGGGCTACACCTTC. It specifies CSASSTGVGGYTF.

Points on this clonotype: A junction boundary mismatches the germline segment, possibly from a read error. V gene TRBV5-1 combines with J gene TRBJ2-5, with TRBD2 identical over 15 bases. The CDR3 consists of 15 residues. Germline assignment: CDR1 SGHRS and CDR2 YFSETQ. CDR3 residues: CASSWTSGGAENQDF. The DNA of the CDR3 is TGCGCCAGCAGCTGGACTAGCGGGGGGGCAGAGAACCAGGACTTC.

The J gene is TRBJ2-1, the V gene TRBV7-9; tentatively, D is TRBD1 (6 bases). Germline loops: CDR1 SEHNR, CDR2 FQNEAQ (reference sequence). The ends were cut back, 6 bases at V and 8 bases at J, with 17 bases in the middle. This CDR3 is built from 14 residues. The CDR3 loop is CASRIEGHGDEQFF. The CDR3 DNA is TGTGCCAGCAGGATAGAGGGACACGGCGATGAGCAGTTCTTC.